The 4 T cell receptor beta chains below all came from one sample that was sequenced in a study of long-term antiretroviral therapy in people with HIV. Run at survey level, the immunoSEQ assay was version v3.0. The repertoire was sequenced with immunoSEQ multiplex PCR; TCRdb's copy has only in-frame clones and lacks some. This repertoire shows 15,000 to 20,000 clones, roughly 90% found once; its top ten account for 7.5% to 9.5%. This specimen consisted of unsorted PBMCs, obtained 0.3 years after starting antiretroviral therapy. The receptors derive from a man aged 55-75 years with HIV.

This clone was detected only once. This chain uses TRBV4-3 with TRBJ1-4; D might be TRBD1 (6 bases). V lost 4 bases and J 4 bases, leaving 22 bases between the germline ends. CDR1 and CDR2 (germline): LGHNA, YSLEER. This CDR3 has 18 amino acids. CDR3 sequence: CASSRESPRQANNEKLFF. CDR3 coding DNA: TGCGCCAGCAGCCGAGAATCCCCGCGACAGGCCAATAATGAAAAACTGTTTTTT.

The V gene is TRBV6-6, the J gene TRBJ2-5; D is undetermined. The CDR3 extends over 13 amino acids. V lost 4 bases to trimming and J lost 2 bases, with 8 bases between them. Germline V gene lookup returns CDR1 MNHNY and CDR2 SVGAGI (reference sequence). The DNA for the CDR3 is TGTGCCAGCAGTTCATCAGTACAAGAGACCCAGTACTTC. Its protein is CASSSSVQETQYF.

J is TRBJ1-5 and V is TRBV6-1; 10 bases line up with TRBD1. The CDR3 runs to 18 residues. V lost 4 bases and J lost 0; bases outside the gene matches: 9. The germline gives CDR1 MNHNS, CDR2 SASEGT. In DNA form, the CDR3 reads TGTGCCAGCAGTGCTCGACAGGGGGCTTCGTATAGCAATCAGCCCCAGCATTTT. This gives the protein CASSARQGASYSNQPQHF.

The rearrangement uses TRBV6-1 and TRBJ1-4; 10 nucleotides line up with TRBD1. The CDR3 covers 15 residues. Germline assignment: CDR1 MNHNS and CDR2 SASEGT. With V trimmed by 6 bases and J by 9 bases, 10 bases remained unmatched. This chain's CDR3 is CASSKQTGGDQKLFF. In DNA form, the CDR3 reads TGTGCCAGCAGCAAACAGACAGGGGGCGATCAAAAACTGTTTTTT.